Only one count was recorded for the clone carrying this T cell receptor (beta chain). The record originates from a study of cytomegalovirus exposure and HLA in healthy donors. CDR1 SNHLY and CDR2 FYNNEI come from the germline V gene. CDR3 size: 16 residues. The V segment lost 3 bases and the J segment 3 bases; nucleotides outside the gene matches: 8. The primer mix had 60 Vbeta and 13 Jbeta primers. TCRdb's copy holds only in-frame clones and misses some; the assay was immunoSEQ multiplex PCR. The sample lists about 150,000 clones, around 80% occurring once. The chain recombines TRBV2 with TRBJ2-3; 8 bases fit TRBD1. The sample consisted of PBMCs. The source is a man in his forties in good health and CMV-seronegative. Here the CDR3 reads CASSDQDRVVTDTQYF. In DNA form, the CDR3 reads TGTGCCAGCAGTGACCAGGACAGGGTAGTTACAGATACGCAGTATTTT.